Listed below are T cell receptor beta chains from one sample, sequenced in a study of human T cells and chemical hapten exposure. TCRdb processed the RACE reads anew with MiXCR; each CDR3 protein has one entry. Among under 40,000 distinct CDR3 sequences listed, under 13% were seen once. The source was whole blood, collected in connection with sensitization to the hapten diphenylcyclopropenone (DPC). Receptors originate from a man over 45 with alopecia areata. Some clones in this sample may be carry-over from other donors' samples. The CDR3 runs from the conserved cysteine through the conserved F or W. Each record gives: D gene, V gene, J gene, clone size, CDR3 DNA, CDR3 protein. The D gene is left open where the match is weak. Clone size appears in some rows only: once, few, many, or a class for an expanded clone.

D gene: TRBD1; V gene: TRBV5-1; J gene: TRBJ1-1; clone size: NA; CDR3 DNA: TGCGCCAGCCGACAGGGGGCCAACACTGAAGCTTTCTTT; CDR3 protein: CASRQGANTEAFF
D gene: NA; V gene: TRBV7-3; J gene: TRBJ2-5; clone size: NA; CDR3 DNA: TGTGCCAGCAGCAGACAGGGAGGGGAAGAGACCCAGTACTTC; CDR3 protein: CASSRQGGEETQYF
D gene: TRBD1; V gene: TRBV11-2; J gene: TRBJ2-6; clone size: few; CDR3 DNA: TGTGCCAGCAGCCCCCTGGGACAGAGCTCCTCTGGGGCCAACGTCCTGACTTTC; CDR3 protein: CASSPLGQSSSGANVLTF
D gene: NA; V gene: TRBV4-1; J gene: TRBJ2-7; clone size: NA; CDR3 DNA: TGCGCCAGCAGCCAAGATCCTAGCTTAAGGGTAGACGAGCAGTACTTC; CDR3 protein: CASSQDPSLRVDEQYF
D gene: TRBD1; V gene: TRBV6-4; J gene: TRBJ2-3; clone size: many; CDR3 DNA: TGTGCCAGCAGTGACTCGGGACAGGGGGCAGATACGCAGTATTTT; CDR3 protein: CASSDSGQGADTQYF
D gene: NA; V gene: TRBV5-1; J gene: TRBJ1-1; clone size: many; CDR3 DNA: TGCGCCAGCAGTTCTCTCACCCCAGCACGGAACACTGAAGCTTTCTTT; CDR3 protein: CASSSLTPARNTEAFF
D gene: NA; V gene: TRBV28; J gene: TRBJ1-5; clone size: few; CDR3 DNA: TGTGCCAGCAAGATCGGGGGACAGCCCCAGCATTTT; CDR3 protein: CASKIGGQPQHF
D gene: NA; V gene: TRBV4-2; J gene: TRBJ1-3; clone size: NA; CDR3 DNA: TGTGCCAGCAGCCTCGCGGAACGCTCTGGAAACACCATATATTTT; CDR3 protein: CASSLAERSGNTIYF
D gene: NA; V gene: TRBV29-1; J gene: TRBJ2-1; clone size: few; CDR3 DNA: TGCAGCGGGGCCCTGGGAGGTACCTACAATGAGCAGTTCTTC; CDR3 protein: CSGALGGTYNEQFF
D gene: TRBD2; V gene: TRBV12-3/TRBV12-4; J gene: TRBJ2-3; clone size: many; CDR3 DNA: TGTGCCAGCAGTTTATTCAGTTCTAGCGGGACCCGGAGGGGCACAGATACGCAGTATTTT; CDR3 protein: CASSLFSSSGTRRGTDTQYF
D gene: TRBD1; V gene: TRBV20-1; J gene: TRBJ1-1; clone size: few; CDR3 DNA: TGCAGTGCTATAAAGGACAGGACCAACACTGAAGCTTTCTTT; CDR3 protein: CSAIKDRTNTEAFF
D gene: NA; V gene: TRBV29-1; J gene: TRBJ2-3; clone size: many; CDR3 DNA: TGCAGCGTTGGGACACAGCAATACACAGATACGCAGTATTTT; CDR3 protein: CSVGTQQYTDTQYF
D gene: TRBD1; V gene: TRBV11-2; J gene: TRBJ1-4; clone size: few; CDR3 DNA: TGTGCCAGCAGCCTAGGGACAGGACGTGAAAAACTGTTTTTT; CDR3 protein: CASSLGTGREKLFF
D gene: TRBD1; V gene: TRBV7-6; J gene: TRBJ1-1; clone size: many; CDR3 DNA: TGTGCCATACAGGGGACGAACACTGAAGCTTTCTTT; CDR3 protein: CAIQGTNTEAFF
D gene: TRBD1; V gene: TRBV7-3; J gene: TRBJ1-5; clone size: many; CDR3 DNA: TGTGCCAGCAGCCAGGGGGTAAATCAGCCCCAGCATTTT; CDR3 protein: CASSQGVNQPQHF
D gene: NA; V gene: TRBV7-2; J gene: TRBJ1-2; clone size: few; CDR3 DNA: TGTGCCAGCAGCTTAGTTTCAGGGGACAATGGCTACACCTTC; CDR3 protein: CASSLVSGDNGYTF
D gene: NA; V gene: TRBV6-2/TRBV6-3; J gene: TRBJ2-7; clone size: few; CDR3 DNA: TGTGCCAGCAGCAACCAGGACGAGCAGTACTTC; CDR3 protein: CASSNQDEQYF
D gene: NA; V gene: TRBV3-1; J gene: TRBJ2-5; clone size: many; CDR3 DNA: TGTGCCAGCAGCCAAGCGGGCCAAGAGACCCAGTACTTC; CDR3 protein: CASSQAGQETQYF
D gene: TRBD1; V gene: TRBV2; J gene: TRBJ2-3; clone size: few; CDR3 DNA: TGTGCCAGCAGCCTTTCCGGGACAGGGGCGCTCACAGATACGCAGTATTTT; CDR3 protein: CASSLSGTGALTDTQYF
D gene: NA; V gene: TRBV29-1; J gene: TRBJ1-1; clone size: NA; CDR3 DNA: TGCAGCGTTGACAGGGGAGGAACTGAAGCTTTCTTT; CDR3 protein: CSVDRGGTEAFF
D gene: NA; V gene: TRBV28; J gene: TRBJ1-2; clone size: NA; CDR3 DNA: TGTGCCAGCGGGGGACACAACTATCACGGCTACACCTTC; CDR3 protein: CASGGHNYHGYTF
D gene: TRBD1; V gene: TRBV12-3/TRBV12-4; J gene: TRBJ2-3; clone size: many; CDR3 DNA: TGTGCCAGCAGTCCACGGCCGGGACAGGGGATCGCAGATACGCAGTATTTT; CDR3 protein: CASSPRPGQGIADTQYF
D gene: NA; V gene: TRBV29-1; J gene: TRBJ1-1; clone size: many; CDR3 DNA: TGCAGCGTTGAAACGACCTCAGAAGCTTTCTTT; CDR3 protein: CSVETTSEAFF
D gene: TRBD2; V gene: TRBV3-1; J gene: TRBJ2-1; clone size: few; CDR3 DNA: TGTGCCAGCAGCCAGACCCTAGCGGGAGTAGGCAATGAGCAGTTCTTC; CDR3 protein: CASSQTLAGVGNEQFF
D gene: TRBD2; V gene: TRBV18; J gene: TRBJ2-1; clone size: many; CDR3 DNA: TGTGCCAGCTCATCAGGGCTAGCGGGAAATGAGCAGTTCTTC; CDR3 protein: CASSSGLAGNEQFF
D gene: NA; V gene: TRBV10-2; J gene: TRBJ1-5; clone size: many; CDR3 DNA: TGCGCCAGCAGTGAGGGCAGCAATCAGCCCCAGCATTTT; CDR3 protein: CASSEGSNQPQHF
D gene: NA; V gene: TRBV30; J gene: TRBJ1-1; clone size: many; CDR3 DNA: TGTGCCTGGAGTCGGGGTCCGGGAACTGAAGCTTTCTTT; CDR3 protein: CAWSRGPGTEAFF
D gene: NA; V gene: TRBV5-4; J gene: TRBJ2-3; clone size: NA; CDR3 DNA: TGTGCCAGCAGCGTTGGGGGATTTAGCACAGATACGCAGTATTTC; CDR3 protein: CASSVGGFSTDTQYF
D gene: TRBD1; V gene: TRBV7-8; J gene: TRBJ2-7; clone size: many; CDR3 DNA: TGTGCCAGCAGCTCGGACAGGGTGGGGGAGCAGTACTTC; CDR3 protein: CASSSDRVGEQYF
D gene: NA; V gene: TRBV7-2; J gene: TRBJ1-1; clone size: many; CDR3 DNA: TGTGCCAGCAGTTCTTTCCAGGGTGAAGCTTTCTTT; CDR3 protein: CASSSFQGEAFF
D gene: NA; V gene: TRBV4-2; J gene: TRBJ1-2; clone size: many; CDR3 DNA: TGTGCCAGCAGCCCCGTCCTGGGAGGCCGCGTTATCTATGGCTACACCTTC; CDR3 protein: CASSPVLGGRVIYGYTF
D gene: TRBD1; V gene: TRBV27; J gene: TRBJ2-6; clone size: few; CDR3 DNA: TGTGCCAGCAGACAAGACAGGGGGCTCTCTGGGGCCAACGTCCTGACTTTC; CDR3 protein: CASRQDRGLSGANVLTF
D gene: NA; V gene: TRBV6-1; J gene: TRBJ2-1; clone size: few; CDR3 DNA: TGTGCCAGCCGGTTAGGCCAGGGAAATGAGCAGTTCTTC; CDR3 protein: CASRLGQGNEQFF
D gene: NA; V gene: TRBV5-1; J gene: TRBJ2-7; clone size: many; CDR3 DNA: TGCGCCAGCAGGGAGTACCCCGGCGGGCAGTACTTC; CDR3 protein: CASREYPGGQYF
D gene: NA; V gene: TRBV10-3; J gene: TRBJ2-1; clone size: many; CDR3 DNA: TGTGCCAGCTTTGAAGGGTCCCACTACAATGAGCAGTTCTTC; CDR3 protein: CASFEGSHYNEQFF
D gene: TRBD1; V gene: TRBV28; J gene: TRBJ1-4; clone size: many; CDR3 DNA: TGTGCCAGCAGTTTAGGGGACAGGGGTGAAAAACTGTTTTTT; CDR3 protein: CASSLGDRGEKLFF
D gene: TRBD2; V gene: TRBV7-6; J gene: TRBJ2-5; clone size: NA; CDR3 DNA: TGTGCCAGCAGCCCCCGACTAGCGGGGGATCAAGAGACCCAGTACTTC; CDR3 protein: CASSPRLAGDQETQYF
D gene: TRBD2; V gene: TRBV20-1; J gene: TRBJ2-1; clone size: many; CDR3 DNA: TGCAGTGCTAGAGATTGGCTAGCGGGAGGGCCTAATGAGCAGTTCTTC; CDR3 protein: CSARDWLAGGPNEQFF
D gene: TRBD1; V gene: TRBV27; J gene: TRBJ2-7; clone size: few; CDR3 DNA: TGTGCCAGCAGCCAACTGGCCGGGACAGGATCCTACGAGCAGTACTTC; CDR3 protein: CASSQLAGTGSYEQYF
D gene: NA; V gene: TRBV18; J gene: TRBJ1-1; clone size: many; CDR3 DNA: TGTGCCAGCTCATCACGGGACATGAACACTGAAGCTTTCTTT; CDR3 protein: CASSSRDMNTEAFF
D gene: TRBD2; V gene: TRBV28; J gene: TRBJ2-5; clone size: NA; CDR3 DNA: TGTGCCAGCACTAAGGATCTAGCGGGAGGGAGGGAAGAGACCCAGTACTTC; CDR3 protein: CASTKDLAGGREETQYF
D gene: TRBD2; V gene: TRBV5-4; J gene: TRBJ2-2; clone size: many; CDR3 DNA: TGTGCCAGCAGCTCCATAGCGGGAAGGGGCACCGGGGAGCTGTTTTTT; CDR3 protein: CASSSIAGRGTGELFF
D gene: TRBD2; V gene: TRBV4-1; J gene: TRBJ2-1; clone size: NA; CDR3 DNA: TGCGCCAGCAGCCAAGAAGCGGGACTAGCGGGCCCCTGGGACAATGAGCAGTTCTTC; CDR3 protein: CASSQEAGLAGPWDNEQFF
D gene: NA; V gene: TRBV15; J gene: TRBJ2-3; clone size: many; CDR3 DNA: TGTGCCACCAGCAGAGATCGGGACTGGTTGGGTACGCAGTATTTT; CDR3 protein: CATSRDRDWLGTQYF
D gene: TRBD1; V gene: TRBV20-1; J gene: TRBJ1-2; clone size: NA; CDR3 DNA: TGCAGTGCCGATTCGTACAGGGGTAACTATGGCTACACCTTC; CDR3 protein: CSADSYRGNYGYTF
D gene: TRBD1; V gene: TRBV29-1; J gene: TRBJ2-7; clone size: many; CDR3 DNA: TGCAGCGTTTCCTTGGGACAGGGTTACGAGCAGTACTTC; CDR3 protein: CSVSLGQGYEQYF
D gene: TRBD1; V gene: TRBV9; J gene: TRBJ2-2; clone size: NA; CDR3 DNA: TGTGCCAGCAGCCCCCGGACAGGGGGCTTGGGCACCGGGGAGCTGTTTTTT; CDR3 protein: CASSPRTGGLGTGELFF
D gene: TRBD2; V gene: TRBV2; J gene: TRBJ2-2; clone size: many; CDR3 DNA: TGTGCCAGCAGTGGGGTGACTAGCGGCGACACCGGGGAGCTGTTTTTT; CDR3 protein: CASSGVTSGDTGELFF
D gene: NA; V gene: TRBV7-9; J gene: TRBJ1-4; clone size: few; CDR3 DNA: TGTGCCAGCAGTCAGTCGGTTTTAGGGAATGAAAAACTGTTTTTT; CDR3 protein: CASSQSVLGNEKLFF
D gene: TRBD1; V gene: TRBV5-5; J gene: TRBJ1-4; clone size: NA; CDR3 DNA: TGTGCCAGCAGCGTACAGGGGGCACGCAATGAAAAACTGTTTTTT; CDR3 protein: CASSVQGARNEKLFF